Listed below are T cell receptor beta chains from one sample, sequenced in a study of cytomegalovirus exposure and HLA in healthy donors. Profiled with immunoSEQ multiplex PCR; TCRdb holds only in-frame clones, not every one. The sample holds just over 80,000 clones, roughly 95% seen once. Sequencing input: PBMCs. The receptors were sampled from a woman aged 18-29 years in good health and CMV-seronegative. Both conserved end residues are part of each CDR3. Fields, in order: V gene, clone size, J gene, D gene, CDR3 DNA, CDR3 protein. The D gene is left open where the match is weak. Not every row has a clone size; where given, it reads once, few, many or a size class.

V gene: TRBV28; clone size: NA; J gene: TRBJ2-7; D gene: TRBD1; CDR3 DNA: TGTGCCACATCACAGGGGTTTTACGAGCAGTACTTC; CDR3 protein: CATSQGFYEQYF
V gene: TRBV6-1; clone size: NA; J gene: TRBJ1-4; D gene: TRBD1; CDR3 DNA: TGTGCCAGCAGTGGGACAGGTGGTGAAAAACTGTTTTTT; CDR3 protein: CASSGTGGEKLFF
V gene: TRBV29-1; clone size: NA; J gene: TRBJ1-1; D gene: TRBD1; CDR3 DNA: TGCAGCGTTGAAGGCATGGACAGGGTCGGGAAAATGAACACTGAAGCTTTCTTT; CDR3 protein: CSVEGMDRVGKMNTEAFF
V gene: TRBV19; clone size: NA; J gene: TRBJ2-7; D gene: NA; CDR3 DNA: TGTGCCAGTAGTGGCGGTTCCTACGAGCAGTACTTC; CDR3 protein: CASSGGSYEQYF
V gene: TRBV9; clone size: NA; J gene: TRBJ1-4; D gene: NA; CDR3 DNA: TGTGCCAGCAGCCCGTTACAGGGCTATAATGAAAAACTGTTTTTT; CDR3 protein: CASSPLQGYNEKLFF
V gene: TRBV5-1; clone size: NA; J gene: TRBJ2-2; D gene: TRBD1; CDR3 DNA: TGCGCCAGCAGCTTCGGGACAGCTAGCACCGGGGAGCTGTTTTTT; CDR3 protein: CASSFGTASTGELFF
V gene: TRBV30; clone size: few; J gene: TRBJ1-4; D gene: NA; CDR3 DNA: TGTGCCTGGAGTGAAGGGTGGACTTTTAGTGCTAATGAAAAACTGTTTTTT; CDR3 protein: CAWSEGWTFSANEKLFF
V gene: TRBV18; clone size: NA; J gene: TRBJ1-2; D gene: NA; CDR3 DNA: TGTGCCAGCTCACCACAGGGGCAGAGCTATGGCTACACCTTC; CDR3 protein: CASSPQGQSYGYTF
V gene: TRBV28; clone size: NA; J gene: TRBJ2-3; D gene: TRBD2; CDR3 DNA: TGTGCCAGCAGTTTCCCCCTAGCGGGAGGCTCCACAGATACGCAGTATTTT; CDR3 protein: CASSFPLAGGSTDTQYF
V gene: TRBV11-2; clone size: NA; J gene: TRBJ2-7; D gene: TRBD2; CDR3 DNA: TGTGCCAGCAGCTTAGGTCTAGCGGGAGGGTACGAGCAGTACTTC; CDR3 protein: CASSLGLAGGYEQYF
V gene: TRBV28; clone size: NA; J gene: TRBJ2-1; D gene: TRBD2; CDR3 DNA: TGTGCCAGCATTAGCGGGACCTACAATGAGCAGTTCTTC; CDR3 protein: CASISGTYNEQFF
V gene: TRBV6-5; clone size: NA; J gene: TRBJ2-3; D gene: NA; CDR3 DNA: TGTGCCAGCACCACAGCGGATACTAGCACAGATACGCAGTATTTT; CDR3 protein: CASTTADTSTDTQYF
V gene: TRBV10-1; clone size: NA; J gene: TRBJ2-3; D gene: NA; CDR3 DNA: TGCGCCAGCAGTGAAATCCGACTGGTTAGCACAGATACGCAGTATTTT; CDR3 protein: CASSEIRLVSTDTQYF
V gene: TRBV28; clone size: NA; J gene: TRBJ2-7; D gene: TRBD2; CDR3 DNA: TGTGCCAGCAGTGTACTAGCGGCCGACTACGAGCAGTACTTC; CDR3 protein: CASSVLAADYEQYF
V gene: TRBV4-1; clone size: NA; J gene: TRBJ2-7; D gene: NA; CDR3 DNA: TGCGCCAGCAGCCAAGATCAGGGGAGCGGAGAAAGGTACGAGCAGTACTTC; CDR3 protein: CASSQDQGSGERYEQYF
V gene: TRBV18; clone size: NA; J gene: TRBJ2-1; D gene: NA; CDR3 DNA: TGTGCCAGCTCACCAAGGACAGATACTTACAATGAGCAGTTCTTC; CDR3 protein: CASSPRTDTYNEQFF
V gene: TRBV4-1; clone size: NA; J gene: TRBJ1-6; D gene: NA; CDR3 DNA: TGCGCCAGCAGCCAACTCGGTTTCTTAAGCTCCTATAATTCACCCCTCCACTTT; CDR3 protein: CASSQLGFLSSYNSPLHF
V gene: TRBV10-3; clone size: NA; J gene: TRBJ1-5; D gene: NA; CDR3 DNA: TGTGCCATCAGTATCCTAGGGGGCAATCAGCCCCAGCATTTT; CDR3 protein: CAISILGGNQPQHF
V gene: TRBV27; clone size: NA; J gene: TRBJ1-5; D gene: NA; CDR3 DNA: TGTGCCAGCAGTAATAGGGGTAGAAGCAATCAGCCCCAGCATTTT; CDR3 protein: CASSNRGRSNQPQHF
V gene: TRBV18; clone size: NA; J gene: TRBJ1-2; D gene: NA; CDR3 DNA: TGTGCCAGCTCACCGCAGGATTTGGACTATGGCTACACCTTC; CDR3 protein: CASSPQDLDYGYTF
V gene: TRBV6-1; clone size: NA; J gene: TRBJ2-7; D gene: TRBD1; CDR3 DNA: TGTGCCAGCAGAGGACAGGGTGGAGAGTACTTC; CDR3 protein: CASRGQGGEYF
V gene: TRBV11-3; clone size: NA; J gene: TRBJ2-1; D gene: TRBD2; CDR3 DNA: TGTGCCAGCAGCTTAGCCGATACTAGCGACGAGCAGTTCTTC; CDR3 protein: CASSLADTSDEQFF